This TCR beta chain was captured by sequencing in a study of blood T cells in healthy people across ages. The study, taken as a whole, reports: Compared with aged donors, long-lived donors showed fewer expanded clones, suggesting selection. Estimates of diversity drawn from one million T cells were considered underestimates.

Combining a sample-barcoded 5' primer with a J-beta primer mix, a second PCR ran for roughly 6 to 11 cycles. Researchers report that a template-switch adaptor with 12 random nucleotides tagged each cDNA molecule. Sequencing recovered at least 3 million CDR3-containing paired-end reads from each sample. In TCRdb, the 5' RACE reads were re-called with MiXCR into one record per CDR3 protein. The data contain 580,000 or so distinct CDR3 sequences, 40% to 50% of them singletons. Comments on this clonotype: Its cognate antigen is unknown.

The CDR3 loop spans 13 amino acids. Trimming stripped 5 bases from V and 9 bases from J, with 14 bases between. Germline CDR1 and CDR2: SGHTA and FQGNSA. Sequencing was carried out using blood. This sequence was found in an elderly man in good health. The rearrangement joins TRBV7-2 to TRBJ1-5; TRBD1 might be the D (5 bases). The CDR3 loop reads CASSALKGSPQHF. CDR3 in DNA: TGTGCCAGCAGCGCCCTAAAGGGGTCGCCCCAGCATTTT.